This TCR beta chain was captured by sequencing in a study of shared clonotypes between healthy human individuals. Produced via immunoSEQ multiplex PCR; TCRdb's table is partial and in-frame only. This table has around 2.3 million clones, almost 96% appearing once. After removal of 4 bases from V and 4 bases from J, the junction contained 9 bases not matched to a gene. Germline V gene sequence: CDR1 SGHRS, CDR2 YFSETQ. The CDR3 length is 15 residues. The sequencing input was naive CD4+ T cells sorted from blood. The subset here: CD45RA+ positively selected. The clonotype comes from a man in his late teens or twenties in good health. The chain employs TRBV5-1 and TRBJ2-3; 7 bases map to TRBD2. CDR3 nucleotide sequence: TGCGCCAGCAGCCTCTTAGGAAGCGGGGCAGATACGCAGTATTTT. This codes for CASSLLGSGADTQYF.